This T cell receptor beta chain appears in the sequencing data of a study of cytomegalovirus exposure and HLA in healthy donors (dated by TCRdb to the late 2010s). For context, the study as a whole: In an earlier analysis of under 600 of the donors, around 300 Gb of sequence data and just under 120 million unique TCR beta sequences from about 179 million T cells were reported. About 300 gigabases of sequencing data and tens of millions of unique TCR sequences were included in an early release covering about 600 HLA-typed donors. Among the roughly 410 genotyped donors, approximately 82% belonged to the genetic ancestry cluster associated with self-reported Caucasian donors. The study aimed to test whether signatures of past pathogen exposure could be identified by cataloging public T cell receptors. Using immunosequencing, the study profiled T cell repertoires from fewer than 850 subjects and related those repertoires to cytomegalovirus serostatus. Along with the roughly 610-subject first cohort, a separate validation cohort of roughly 110 different subjects was used. High-throughput TCR immunosequencing, statistical association of individual TCRs with disease status, and machine learning were combined to predict cytomegalovirus infection status. To study patterns of TCR occurrence, a later analysis re-analyzed previously published TCR beta repertoires from around 670 donors and added high-resolution HLA genotyping. Rather than drawing on any new phenotypic data, the later analysis identified candidate immune exposures from TCR beta sequences and the way those sequences occurred across donors. To decide whether each TCR beta V gene segment behaved as functional or pseudogenic, an earlier analysis of approximately 620 of the donors relied on high-throughput TCR beta sequencing. Donor age, sex, ethnicity and CMV serostatus were compiled alongside the repertoire data. A later genetic analysis took genome-wide SNP genotypes for about 65% of the 666 donors and used that subset as a discovery cohort. Every repertoire in the discovery cohort had been generated on one and the same sequencing platform. HLA typing included class I and class II loci at four-digit resolution. Typing coverage differed by locus: A, B, C, DRB1 and DQB1 were typed in about 620-640 donors, DQA1 in 522, DPA1 in approximately 610, and DPB1 in 450 to 490. Four to six DR-DQ haplotypes were handled as single units for association and clustering, since linkage in the cohort was strong. Among 398 genotyped donors of the cohort, an average of around 240,000 unique TCR beta nucleotide sequences were sequenced per donor, around a sixth of them non-productive.

In total, around 600 healthy bone marrow donors made up the cohort. At the time of sampling, all cohort members were nominally healthy, though unrecorded immune exposures were likely present. The donor tested CMV seronegative and was one of the 352 seronegative cohort members. A peripheral blood sample was collected from each donor, and TCR beta sequencing was performed on peripheral blood mononuclear cells. Genomic DNA extraction from the blood cell samples was performed with the Qiagen DNeasy Blood Extraction Kit. On this clone: The antigen this receptor binds is unknown. No qualities accompany the bases; no much larger clone lies one base away.

Overall results and qualifications from the work: The classifier was reported to diagnose cytomegalovirus status with high specificity and sensitivity in both the original and validation cohorts. While some public TCRs were present in many individuals, most TCR sequences turned up only very rarely across donors. In a later analysis, HLA-associated TCR beta chains were found to be more clonally expanded and to have lower generation probabilities than equally common non-associated chains. The only immune exposure information available for the cohort was CMV serostatus. Because counts were too low, around 18 rarely observed V segments, including chromosome 9 orphons, were left out of the earlier analysis of some 600 of the donors. In a later analysis, 15,000 to 20,000 TCR beta sequences were associated with specific HLA alleles at a false discovery rate of 0.05. When HLA alleles, especially DR and DQ, strongly co-occurred, attributing TCR associations to individual alleles was difficult. The authors suggested that the approach could potentially be generalized to other disease states and immunological phenotypes. A cluster of highly shared sequence variants was judged likely to be a technical artifact of the sequencing pipeline. Correlated functional status among segregating V segments might be attributable to linkage disequilibrium, but an unknown experimental factor could not be ruled out. In this cohort, only TCR beta chains were sequenced, and detectable features were limited by the absence of alpha or paired-chain data. In an earlier analysis of some 540 of the donors, most TCR beta V segments appeared in productive rearrangements about 87% or about 30% of the time, broadly matching IMGT annotations. In a later analysis, TCR association rates were found to vary across HLA loci, with the most associated TCRs seen for DRB1 alleles and the fewest for HLA-C alleles. In a later analysis, most CMV-associated TCR beta chains were found to appear HLA-restricted, with HLA associations seemingly driven largely by CMV exposure. A further reported finding was that TCR beta sequences accurately predicted the HLA-A and HLA-B alleles for most subjects in the first cohort. According to a later analysis, parvovirus B19, influenza, CMV and Epstein-Barr virus appeared linked to several top co-occurrence clusters. Compared with the approximately 710-donor mean, donors in an Asian-associated ancestry cluster had fewer N-insertions in productive TCRs, according to a later genetic analysis. The presence/absence analyses assumed that sequencing depth was roughly uniform across donors, and that assumption may not be true. The study gave a list of about 160 TCR beta chains associated with cytomegalovirus. In vitro tests confirmed that a few of the cytomegalovirus-associated TCR beta chains recognize cytomegalovirus antigens. In a later genetic analysis, a missense DCLRE1C variant was associated with V-gene and J-gene trimming of TCR beta chains, and the association was replicated in an independent cohort. Because HLA typing was missing for some donors at each locus, association tests included only the typed subset.

Libraries were constructed by the immunoSEQ multiplex PCR assay. A mixture of 60 forward primers for TCR Vbeta segments and 13 reverse primers for TCR Jbeta segments was used in the multiplex PCR. The CDR3 region of rearranged TCR beta genes was amplified from genomic DNA by a multiplex PCR assay. Amplified TCR beta libraries were sequenced as 87-base-pair reads on the Illumina HiSeq System. In the paper's pipeline: A later analysis counted approximately 74 million unique TCR beta chains across the 666 repertoires, and 9 million to 14 million of these chains were shared by at least two donors. A nearest-neighbor algorithm error-corrected the raw reads and collapsed the reads into unique sequences, merging closely related sequences to remove PCR and sequencing errors. Alignment of CDR3 sequences to IMGT reference sequences was used to assign V, D and J gene segments. For a sequence to be retained, a match of at least six nucleotides to both a V gene segment and a J gene segment was required. Rearrangements were classified as productive when the CDR3 lacked stop codons and remained in frame with V and J, and all other rearrangements were classified as non-productive. Following IMGT convention, CDR3 was defined as the stretch from the second conserved V-encoded cysteine to the conserved J-encoded phenylalanine. Sequences without an unambiguous match to a single V gene segment were excluded from the earlier analysis of 450 to 750 of the donors. An earlier analysis of 500 to 600 of the donors classified V segments as functional when productive rearrangements were above 56.7% and as segregating when the standard deviation between donors was above 5%. A statistical classification framework was built for diagnosing cytomegalovirus status from the catalog of TCR beta chain sequences. In a later analysis, TCR nucleotide sequences were compared against IMGT/GENE-DB human TR gene sequences so that V and J genes could be assigned. The TCRdist pipeline was used in a later analysis to assign CDR3 sequences and most-parsimonious VDJ recombination scenarios. A later analysis defined each TCR beta chain by its CDR3 amino acid sequence plus V-gene family, and excluded reads lacking a unique V-gene family. To address suspected cross-contamination and a sequencing artifact, a later analysis removed under 600 highly shared, low-generation-probability nucleotide sequences. In a later analysis, a clonal expansion index was calculated for each public chain from normalized within-repertoire ranks of inferred template counts. A later analysis computed generation probabilities with a VDJ recombination model fitted to out-of-frame rearrangements, and checked the results against IGoR. In a later analysis, TCR-TCR, TCR-HLA and TCR-CMV co-occurrence was scored with hypergeometric tests, and a repertoire-size bias correction was applied to TCR pairs. A later analysis estimated false discovery rates by permuting HLA or CMV assignments 20 times. In a later analysis, co-occurring TCRs were grouped using DBSCAN, with TCRdist sequence similarity added in when clustering inside HLA-allele-positive subsets. For co-occurrence clustering, repertoires with fewer than 30,000 or more than 120,000 public chains were excluded, along with several repertoires with anomalous nucleotide sharing. TCRdb took this table from immuneACCESS and kept in-frame rearrangements with V and J called. Such tables lack part of the clones; where checked against another copy, unresolved V genes explain under half of the gap, and the rest is unexplained. The D gene and trimming were derived from the DNA, and the V and J assignments and clone size from that table. Recorded for this sample are around 80,000 clones; 75% to 80% of them occurred a single time. The ten biggest clones cover roughly 6% of the sample.

Input material: PBMCs. The sequence was collected from a female donor in good health and CMV-seronegative.

CDR3 region: CASSLLAGTSTDTQYF. The sequenced DNA: TGTGCCAGCAGCTTATTAGCGGGAACTAGCACAGATACGCAGTATTTT. The rearrangement joined TRBV7-6 to TRBJ2-3; 8 of the junction bases match TRBD2. The CDR3 runs 16 residues from the cysteine to the phenylalanine. The retained sequence is limited to the CDR3, 48 bases, with the frame set at the first base. CDR1 SGHVS and CDR2 FNYEAQ are derived from the germline V gene. V lost 2 bases and J lost 0 bases, and the count of bases not matched to a germline gene is 4. When the CDR3 is completed using the reference TRBV7-6 and TRBJ2-3 genes on either side, the full variable domain is GAGVSQSPRYKVTKRGQDVALRCDPISGHVSLYWYRQALGQGPEFLTYFNYEAQQDKSGLPNDRFSAERPEGSISTLTIQRTEQRDSAMYRCASSLLAGTSTDTQYFGPGTRLTVL.